Below, 30 T cell receptor beta chains from the same sample are listed, as sequenced in a study of spatial heterogeneity in lung cancer. TCRdb reanalysed the 5' RACE reads using MiXCR and keeps one entry per CDR3 protein. The table has tens of thousands of distinct CDR3 sequences, approximately 21% seen once. Time point in this sample: sample taken at primary tumor resection. Tumor, nontumor lung or frozen PBMC supplied whole RNA that was sequenced unsorted. The source was PBMCs, collected at surgery. The receptors come from a male donor with early-stage non-small cell lung cancer.

Worth noting for this clonotype: An end of the junction differs from the germline gene, which may be a read error. The DNA for the CDR3 is TGTGCCAGCTCACCTCTAATCGGGGACTACGATGAGCAGTTCTTC. This codes for CASSPLIGDYDEQFF. The rearrangement links TRBV18 to TRBJ2-1; 7 bases are shared with TRBD2. Germline V CDR1 and CDR2: KGHSH, LQKENI. The CDR3 has 15 amino acids. The variable domain in full, completed from reference TRBV18 and TRBJ2-1, reads NAGVMQNPRHLVRRRGQEARLRCSPMKGHSHVYWYRQLPEEGLKFMVYLQKENIIDESGMPKERFSAEFPKEGPSILRIQQVVRGDSAAYFCASSPLIGDYDEQFFGPGTRLTVL.

The chain joins TRBV20-1 to TRBJ2-1; tentative D call: TRBD1 (6 bases). V was pared by 3 bases and J by 4 bases, with 13 bases between. Looked up from germline, CDR1 is DFQATT and CDR2 is SNEGSKA (reference sequence). The CDR3 is 14 residues long. The CDR3 is CSASDWGPYNEQFF. The CDR3, as DNA: TGCAGTGCTAGCGACTGGGGGCCTTACAATGAGCAGTTCTTC.

The chain uses TRBV7-2 and TRBJ2-7, with D hard to call. CDR1 is SGHTA and CDR2 is FQGNSA in the germline V gene. The CDR3 runs to 17 residues. Trimming shortened V by 0 bases and J by 7 bases, and 22 bases separated the two germline ends. This CDR3 is CASSLALLGILPPEQYF. Here the CDR3 DNA reads TGTGCCAGCAGCTTAGCGCTTTTAGGGATACTACCCCCGGAGCAGTACTTC.

V gene TRBV7-2 combines with J gene TRBJ2-7; the D is unclear. This CDR3 comprises 13 residues. Germline loops: CDR1 SGHTA, CDR2 FQGNSA. V lost 3 bases and J 7 bases, leaving 13 bases between the germline ends. The CDR3 loop reads CASSLTPSLEQYF. The CDR3 bases are TGTGCCAGCAGCTTGACTCCCTCACTGGAGCAGTACTTC. The variable domain in full, completed from reference TRBV7-2 and TRBJ2-7, reads GAGVSQSPSNKVTEKGKDVELRCDPISGHTALYWYRQSLGQGLEFLIYFQGNSAPDKSGLPSDRFSAERTGGSVSTLTIQRTQQEDSAVYLCASSLTPSLEQYFGPGTRLTVT.

This clonotype occurred a few times. The junction differs from germline at one of its ends, possibly a read error. The rearrangement joins TRBV7-7 to TRBJ2-1; D possibly corresponds to TRBD2 (6 bases). Germline CDR1 is SSHAT and CDR2 is FNYEAQ (reference sequence). CDR3 length: 17 amino acids. In nucleotides, the CDR3 is TGTGCTAGCAGCCCGGGCCTAAAGGACTATTCCACAAATGAGCAGTTCTTC. It yields the protein CASSPGLKDYSTNEQFF. The complete variable domain, with remaining parts taken from reference TRBV7-7 and TRBJ2-1, reads GAGVSQSPRYKVTKRGQDVTLRCDPISSHATLYWYQQALGQGPEFLTYFNYEAQPDKSGLPSDRFSAERPEGSISTLTIQRTEQRDSAMYRCASSPGLKDYSTNEQFFGPGTRLTVL.

This clonotype was picked up many times. This rearrangement joins TRBV5-1 to TRBJ2-3; D uncertain. Germline CDR1 and CDR2: SGHRS and YFSETQ. The CDR3 covers 12 residues. The V end lost 4 bases, the J end lost 2 bases, and 5 bases lay between the germline ends. The DNA for the CDR3 is TGCGCCAGCAGCACCGACACAGATACGCAGTATTTT. Its protein product is CASSTDTDTQYF.

This chain connects TRBV6-6 to TRBJ2-7; D possibly corresponds to TRBD2 (6 bases). Deletions cut 7 bases from V and 0 bases from J, with 13 bases between. This CDR3 region has 14 residues. CDR1 is MNHNY and CDR2 is SVGAGI in the germline V gene (reference sequence). Here the CDR3 reads CASIWGVSSYEQYF. Written as DNA, the CDR3 is TGTGCCAGCATCTGGGGGGTTTCCTCCTACGAGCAGTACTTC.

This chain connects TRBV25-1 to TRBJ2-1, with D tentatively TRBD2 (5 bases). Trimming left V 4 bases short and J 4 bases short, with 20 bases between. The CDR3 extends over 17 amino acids. Germline V gene data show CDR1 as MGHDK and CDR2 as SYGVNS. The CDR3 DNA reads TGTGCCAGCAGTGCCGGCACGGTGGCGGGCAATTACAATGAGCAGTTCTTC. Its translation: CASSAGTVAGNYNEQFF.

For this clonotype: A much larger clone is a single base away; this may be a read error. This sequence joins TRBV19 and TRBJ2-6; D unclear. The CDR3 is made up of 17 amino acids. V lost 6 bases and J 0 bases, leaving 15 bases between the germline ends. The germline CDR1 and CDR2 sequences are LNHDA and SQIVND (reference sequence). The CDR3 region has the DNA TGTGCCAGTAGAAGGCAGAGACAACACTCTGGGGCCAACGTCCTGACTTTC. Translating gives CASRRQRQHSGANVLTF.

The CDR3 coding sequence is TGTGCCACCCGGGGCGGCCCTGGAAACACCATATATTTT. Its protein product is CATRGGPGNTIYF. The chain combines TRBV24-1 with TRBJ1-3; TRBD1 might be the D (5 bases). Germline assignment: CDR1 KGHDR and CDR2 SFDVKD. There are 13 residues in the CDR3. Trimming shortened V by 9 bases and J by 2 bases, and 10 bases separated the two germline ends.

The chain carries TRBV18 and TRBJ1-1; D uncertain. This CDR3 is built from 15 residues. V was trimmed by 0 bases and J by 6 bases, leaving 14 bases between them. Germline lookup yields CDR1 KGHSH and CDR2 LQKENI. The CDR3 here is CASSPPNSAGAEAFF. As DNA, the CDR3 is TGTGCCAGCTCACCACCTAACTCCGCGGGCGCTGAAGCTTTCTTT. The entire variable domain, with the rest obtained from reference TRBV18 and TRBJ1-1, is as follows: NAGVMQNPRHLVRRRGQEARLRCSPMKGHSHVYWYRQLPEEGLKFMVYLQKENIIDESGMPKERFSAEFPKEGPSILRIQQVVRGDSAAYFCASSPPNSAGAEAFFGQGTRLTVV.

This clonotype was recorded at least ten times. The V call is TRBV7-2, the J call TRBJ2-1; the match to TRBD2 covers 8 bases. The J segment lost 4 bases and the V segment lost 1 base, leaving 3 bases of the junction unmatched. This CDR3 has 15 amino acids. Per the germline V gene, CDR1 is SGHTA and CDR2 is FQGNSA. The DNA for the CDR3 is TGTGCCAGCAGCTTAGGAGCGGGGGAATACAATGAGCAGTTCTTC. The encoded protein is CASSLGAGEYNEQFF. Supplemented by reference TRBV7-2 and TRBJ2-1, the full variable domain reads GAGVSQSPSNKVTEKGKDVELRCDPISGHTALYWYRQSLGQGLEFLIYFQGNSAPDKSGLPSDRFSAERTGGSVSTLTIQRTQQEDSAVYLCASSLGAGEYNEQFFGPGTRLTVL.

This clonotype was counted only a few times. The chain couples TRBV20-1 to TRBJ2-2; the D gene is possibly TRBD1 (5 bases). V was pared by 0 bases and J by 4 bases, with 12 bases between. The CDR3 runs 15 residues. CDR1 is DFQATT, CDR2 SNEGSKA, per germline (reference sequence). The CDR3 here is CSARDSTRVTGELFF. For the CDR3, the DNA is TGCAGTGCTAGAGATAGTACCAGGGTCACCGGGGAGCTGTTTTTT.

In its sample, this clonotype was seen a few times. V and J are TRBV20-1 and TRBJ2-2; the match to TRBD1 covers 7 bases. This CDR3 is 14 amino acids long. The V segment lost 6 bases and the J segment 5 bases; nucleotides outside the gene matches: 9. The germline V gene has CDR1 DFQATT and CDR2 SNEGSKA (reference sequence). For the CDR3, the DNA is TGCAGTGCCGGGACAGTGATCGGGACCGGGGAGCTGTTTTTT. It specifies CSAGTVIGTGELFF.

The table lists this clonotype with a count of one. V gene TRBV15 combines with J gene TRBJ2-2; weak D call: TRBD2 (7 bases). V was cut by 11 bases and J by 7 bases, with 23 bases left in between. The CDR3 runs to 15 residues. CDR1 and CDR2 (germline): LNHNV, YYDKDF (reference sequence). As DNA, the CDR3 is TGTGCCGCGGGGGCCGGGGAGGGTTCAGGCGGGGAGCTGTTTTTT. This gives the protein CAAGAGEGSGGELFF.

The sample holds a few counts of this clonotype. This chain links TRBV10-3 with TRBJ1-3; 10 bases agree with TRBD1. The germline V gene has CDR1 ENHRY and CDR2 SYGVKD. Losses at the gene ends were 6 bases for V and 4 bases for J; bases not matched to a gene: 9. CDR3 length: 16 amino acids. The CDR3 DNA follows: TGTGCCATCAGCCCCGGGACAGGGGTTGTCGGAAACACCATATATTTT. The encoded protein is CAISPGTGVVGNTIYF.

This clonotype was seen only a few times. J is TRBJ2-1 and V is TRBV7-2; D might be TRBD2 (6 bases). Germline values: CDR1 SGHTA, CDR2 FQGNSA. Trimming took off 7 bases at V and 3 bases at J, with 13 bases between the two ends. CDR3 length: 14 amino acids. Here the CDR3 reads CASKNPGDYNEQFF. Here the CDR3 DNA reads TGTGCCAGCAAAAACCCGGGGGACTACAATGAGCAGTTCTTC.

In this sample, this clonotype turned up a few times. For the CDR3, the DNA is TGTGCCAGCAGCAACCCCGGTGAGGGCGGGCCGATGGAGACCCAGTACTTC. Its protein is CASSNPGEGGPMETQYF. V usage is TRBV9 and J usage is TRBJ2-5; D is perhaps TRBD2 (5 bases). Germline CDR1 reads SGDLS; CDR2 reads YYNGEE. V was cut by 4 bases and J by 5 bases, with 24 bases left in between. The CDR3 extends over 17 amino acids.

V usage is TRBV4-1 and J usage is TRBJ1-2; D gene uncertain. Germline loops: CDR1 MGHRA, CDR2 YSYEKL. Between the trimmed V and J ends, which lost 1 base and 4 bases, there was a span of 10 bases. This CDR3 has 14 amino acids. This CDR3 is CASSQVDVGYGYTF. DNA of the CDR3: TGCGCCAGCAGCCAAGTTGACGTAGGCTATGGCTACACCTTC.

This clonotype was counted many times. Mismatch with germline at one junction end may stem from a read error. The chain uses TRBV5-1 and TRBJ2-3; D not certain. The germline CDR1 and CDR2 sequences are SGHRS and YFSETQ. The CDR3 extends over 13 amino acids. The CDR3 loop reads CASSLGSTDTQYF. The CDR3 DNA follows: TGTGCCAGCAGCTTAGGGAGCACAGATACGCAGTATTTT.

The chain recombines TRBV3-1 with TRBJ1-1; no firm D call. Looked up from germline, CDR1 is LGHDT and CDR2 is YNNKEL (reference sequence). CDR3 size: 12 residues. V lost 4 bases and J 3 bases, leaving 6 bases between the germline ends. The CDR3 protein is CASSPRDTEAFF. CDR3 bases: TGTGCCAGCAGCCCCCGGGACACTGAAGCTTTCTTT.

This clonotype was seen at least ten times. V and J are TRBV11-2 and TRBJ2-3; D remains ambiguous. V shed 5 bases and J shed 0 bases, with 12 bases lying between them. This CDR3 region has 15 residues. Germline V gives CDR1 SGHAT, CDR2 FQNNGV. For the CDR3, the DNA is TGTGCCAGCAGCCCCTCATACGGGAGCACAGATACGCAGTATTTT. Translating it yields CASSPSYGSTDTQYF.

The chain couples TRBV4-3 to TRBJ2-2; maybe TRBD2 (6 bases). The CDR3 totals 14 residues. V was cut by 4 bases and J by 7 bases, with 13 bases left in between. Germline CDR1 reads LGHNA; CDR2 reads YSLEER. The CDR3 region has the DNA TGCGCCAGCAGCCCGGACGGGCGGGACGGGGAGCTGTTTTTT. This gives the protein CASSPDGRDGELFF.

V usage is TRBV7-9 and J usage is TRBJ2-7; TRBD1 might be the D (6 bases). Germline V lookup: CDR1 SEHNR, CDR2 FQNEAQ (reference sequence). The germline V and J ends were trimmed by 5 bases and 5 bases, with 13 bases remaining between them. This CDR3 spans 13 amino acids. The CDR3 DNA sequence: TGTGCCAGCAGCCAAGCTGGGGGCCACGAGCAGTACTTC. Its translation is CASSQAGGHEQYF.

This clonotype was recorded many times. This CDR3 is CASSETSGYNEQFF. CDR3 nucleotide sequence: TGTGCCAGCTCCGAGACTAGCGGGTACAATGAGCAGTTCTTC. The gene calls are TRBV18 and TRBJ2-1; 10 bases map to TRBD2. Germline V gene sequence: CDR1 KGHSH, CDR2 LQKENI. V lost 6 bases and J lost 4; bases outside the gene matches: 3. This CDR3 region has 14 residues.

In DNA form, the CDR3 reads TGTGCCTGGAGTTTTGGGTACACAGATACGCAGTATTTT. It specifies CAWSFGYTDTQYF. The chain links TRBV30 to TRBJ2-3, with D unresolved. Deletions cut 2 bases from V and 2 bases from J, with 8 bases between. This CDR3 contains 13 residues. Germline lookup yields CDR1 GTSNPN and CDR2 SVGIG (reference sequence).

Concerning this clonotype itself: At one end, the junction sequence differs from germline, possibly due to a read error. The chain links TRBV7-7 to TRBJ2-2; D is ambiguous. The V gene's germline CDR1 is SSHAT and CDR2 FNYEAQ (reference sequence). The CDR3 covers 14 residues. The CDR3 DNA sequence: TGTGCTAGCAGCTCGGACCCCGGAACCGGGGAGCTGTTTTTT. Translated, it gives CASSSDPGTGELFF.

The chain uses TRBV2 and TRBJ2-7; tentative D call: TRBD1 (6 bases). Trimming removed 8 bases at V and 6 bases at J, with 11 bases between. The CDR3 sequence is 11 residues long. Germline loops: CDR1 SNHLY, CDR2 FYNNEI. The chain's CDR3 is CASQGTAEQYF. CDR3 DNA: TGTGCCAGCCAGGGGACCGCCGAGCAGTACTTC.

This clonotype was picked up many times. V and J are TRBV27 and TRBJ2-7; D is possibly TRBD1 or TRBD2 (5 bases each). The CDR3 is 14 residues long. The V gene lost 8 bases and the J gene lost 6 bases, with 20 bases spanning the gap. CDR1 and CDR2 (germline): MNHEY, SMNVEV (reference sequence). The CDR3 coding sequence is TGTGCCAGCCGATTCCGGGACGGGACGGGCGAGCAGTACTTC. This encodes CASRFRDGTGEQYF.

This clonotype has more than one count but fewer than ten. The chain's CDR3 is CASSLDQAGGQPQHF. As DNA, the CDR3 is TGTGCCAGCAGCTTAGATCAGGCAGGGGGTCAGCCCCAGCATTTT. This chain connects TRBV11-2 to TRBJ1-5; 7 positions agree with TRBD1. Germline V gene sequence: CDR1 SGHAT, CDR2 FQNNGV. Trimming cost V 0 bases and J 6 bases; bases outside gene matches: 5. The CDR3 extends over 15 amino acids.